This is a list of T cell receptor beta chains from one sample in a study of cytomegalovirus exposure and HLA in healthy donors. TCRdb's copy holds only in-frame clones and misses some; the assay was immunoSEQ multiplex PCR. The sample has hundreds of thousands of clones, more than 75% seen once; the top ten hold 12%. Source material: PBMCs. All receptors derive from a man between 18 and 35 years old in good health and CMV-seropositive. CDR3s include the opening cysteine and the closing phenylalanine or tryptophan. A D gene is named only where the DNA matches it firmly. Size tells how often a clone was seen (once, few, many) or the class of an expanded clone, and some rows leave it out.

d_gene	v_gene	j_gene	abundance	CDR3nt	CDR3aa
TRBD2	TRBV5-6	TRBJ2-1	.	TGTGCCAGCAGCTTGGGGCTAGCGGGAGCGTTCTTC	CASSLGLAGAFF
.	TRBV18	TRBJ2-5	.	TGTGCCAGCTCACCCGCCAGTCCCCAAGAGACCCAGTACTTC	CASSPASPQETQYF
TRBD1	TRBV28	TRBJ1-2	.	TGTGCCAGCGCGTCCGGACAGGCCGTCTATGGCTACACCTTC	CASASGQAVYGYTF
.	TRBV5-1	TRBJ1-5	.	TGCGCCAGCAGCTTGGACCGAGATCAGCCCCAGCATTTT	CASSLDRDQPQHF
TRBD1	TRBV5-6	TRBJ2-2	.	TGTGCCCGGTCAGGACAGGGGTCCACCGGGGAGCTGTTTTTT	CARSGQGSTGELFF
.	TRBV29-1	TRBJ2-3	.	TGCAGCACGGACCAGGGTGTTGCAGATACGCAGTATTTT	CSTDQGVADTQYF
TRBD2	TRBV11-2	TRBJ2-7	.	TGTGCCAGCAGCTTAGGACTAGCTGCCTACGAGCAGTACTTC	CASSLGLAAYEQYF
.	TRBV29-1	TRBJ2-7	.	TGCAGCGCCAACAGGGATTCCTACGAGCAGTACTTC	CSANRDSYEQYF
.	TRBV14	TRBJ2-7	few	TGTGCCAGCAGCCAAGATCAGGGACGGGACGAGCAGTACTTC	CASSQDQGRDEQYF
.	TRBV5-6	TRBJ2-7	.	TGTGCCAGCAGCTTGGTGGAGCCCCCCTACGAGCAGTACTTC	CASSLVEPPYEQYF
.	TRBV28	TRBJ1-2	.	TGTGCCAGCAGTTTTCCCACGGAAGGGGGTGGCTACACCTTC	CASSFPTEGGGYTF
TRBD1	TRBV2	TRBJ2-2	.	TGTGCCAGCGACGGACAGGGGATGCAAACCGGGGAGCTGTTTTTT	CASDGQGMQTGELFF
TRBD1	TRBV9	TRBJ1-2	.	TGTGCCAGCAGCGCCGGAGACAGGGGAAACGGCTACACCTTC	CASSAGDRGNGYTF
.	TRBV27	TRBJ1-5	.	TGTGCCAGCAGTTTGAGAGCGGGGCCGGATCAGCCCCAGCATTTT	CASSLRAGPDQPQHF
.	TRBV5-4	TRBJ2-5	.	TGTGCCAGCAGCTCCCCGATACTACAAGAGACCCAGTACTTC	CASSSPILQETQYF
.	TRBV15	TRBJ2-6	.	TGTGCCACCAGCGGTCTAAGCTCTGGGGCCAACGTCCTGACTTTC	CATSGLSSGANVLTF
TRBD1	TRBV5-6	TRBJ1-1	.	TGTGCCAGCAGCCAAGGACTCTTTAGGGGGCGAGCTTTCTTT	CASSQGLFRGRAFF
.	TRBV18	TRBJ2-7	.	TGTGCCAGCTCACCAGGCAGGGTCTACGAGCAGTACTTC	CASSPGRVYEQYF
TRBD1	TRBV28	TRBJ1-4	.	TGTGCCAGCAGTTCCCGACAGGGCTGGGGAGAAAAACTGTTTTTT	CASSSRQGWGEKLFF
.	TRBV6-5	TRBJ1-2	.	TGTGCCAGCAGTTACTCAATCGGGGCCATGTCTGGCTACACCTTC	CASSYSIGAMSGYTF
.	TRBV18	TRBJ2-5	.	TGTGCCAGCTCACCACCTAGCGAAGAGACCCAGTACTTC	CASSPPSEETQYF
TRBD1	TRBV5-1	TRBJ2-1	.	TGCGCCAGCAGCTTGGTCGGGACAGGGATCTACAATGAGCAGTTCTTC	CASSLVGTGIYNEQFF
.	TRBV6-6	TRBJ1-2	.	TGTGCCAGCAGTTACGAGGGCCCCTATGGCTACACCTTC	CASSYEGPYGYTF
TRBD2	TRBV19	TRBJ2-7	.	TGTGCCAGTACTGATGGGCCTAGCGGAGTGTACGAGCAGTACTTC	CASTDGPSGVYEQYF
TRBD1	TRBV5-4	TRBJ1-2	.	TGTGCCAGCCGCCCGACAGGGGAGGCCTATGGCTACACCTTC	CASRPTGEAYGYTF
TRBD1	TRBV27	TRBJ2-5	.	TGTGCCAGCAGTTTCATCGGACAGGGGGAGACCCAGTACTTC	CASSFIGQGETQYF
TRBD1	TRBV27	TRBJ1-2	.	TGTGCCAGCAGTACCCAGGACAGGGCCTCCTCACTCTATGGCTACACCTTC	CASSTQDRASSLYGYTF
.	TRBV15	TRBJ1-1	.	TGTGCCACCAGCATCGCTTCCCTTGAAGCTTTCTTT	CATSIASLEAFF
.	TRBV5-6	TRBJ2-7	.	TGTGCCAGCAGCCCGCGGAACGGGGGCTCGGGCGAGCAGTACTTC	CASSPRNGGSGEQYF
.	TRBV7-9	TRBJ2-7	.	TGTGCCAGCAGCTTACTCTACAGATCTTCCGAGCAGTACTTC	CASSLLYRSSEQYF
TRBD1	TRBV7-9	TRBJ1-2	.	TGTGCCAGCAGCCCAAGGGACAGGGCCAGCTATGGCTACACCTTC	CASSPRDRASYGYTF
TRBD1	TRBV5-6	TRBJ2-1	.	TGTGCCAGCAGCTTTCGCCGGGACAGGGGCTACAATGAGCAGTTCTTC	CASSFRRDRGYNEQFF
.	TRBV6-5	TRBJ1-2	.	TGTGCCAGCGGGTTGGTGGGGCGGAATGGCTACACCTTC	CASGLVGRNGYTF
TRBD2	TRBV29-1	TRBJ2-1	.	TGCAGCGTTGAAGGTGTTGCGGGAGGATACAATGAGCAGTTCTTC	CSVEGVAGGYNEQFF
.	TRBV5-1	TRBJ1-4	once	TGCGCCAGCAGCCCGACAGGAGTTAATGAAAAACTGTTTTTT	CASSPTGVNEKLFF
.	TRBV4-2	TRBJ1-4	.	TGTGCCAGCAGCTCTTCAGTCTCCGTTCGGGAGGAAAAACTGTTTTTT	CASSSSVSVREEKLFF
.	TRBV19	TRBJ2-1	.	TGTGCCAGTAGTATAGCAGAATACGACAATGAGCAGTTCTTC	CASSIAEYDNEQFF
TRBD1	TRBV7-9	TRBJ2-5	.	TGTGCCAGCAGCTTAGGTCTAAGTCCAGGGGGCATGGAGACCCAGTACTTC	CASSLGLSPGGMETQYF
TRBD2	TRBV7-8	TRBJ2-7	once	TGTGCCAGCAGCTTAGGGAGCGGGAGGGTGATCGAGCAGTACTTC	CASSLGSGRVIEQYF
.	TRBV5-1	TRBJ1-1	.	TGCGCCAGCAGCCTTGCTAGGGAGGGCGCTGAAGCTTTCTTT	CASSLAREGAEAFF
TRBD1	TRBV5-1	TRBJ2-7	once	TGCGCCAGCAGCACGAGGGACAGGGGGCGTGAGCAGTACTTC	CASSTRDRGREQYF
.	TRBV29-1	TRBJ1-2	.	TGCAGCGTTTCTGTCAGGGGCGGGTATGGCTACACCTTC	CSVSVRGGYGYTF
TRBD1	TRBV5-1	TRBJ2-5	.	TGCGCCAGCAGCTTGGAGGGGGCTCAAGAGACCCAGTACTTC	CASSLEGAQETQYF
TRBD1	TRBV2	TRBJ2-1	.	TGTGCCAGCACGAACAGGGGTGGGCGCGAGAATGAGCAGTTCTTC	CASTNRGGRENEQFF
TRBD1	TRBV10-3	TRBJ2-5	.	TGTGCCATCAGTGAGTTGGGACAGGGGTCCCCCGCGGCCCAGTACTTC	CAISELGQGSPAAQYF
TRBD2	TRBV18	TRBJ2-1	.	TGTGCCAGCTCATTCCTAGCGGGGACCTACAATGAGCAGTTCTTC	CASSFLAGTYNEQFF
.	TRBV4-1	TRBJ2-3	.	TGCGCCAGCAGCCAAGGCCGCGGGGCGTTCTCGCAGTATTTT	CASSQGRGAFSQYF
.	TRBV2	TRBJ1-5	.	TGTGCCAGCAGTCTAGACGGGCCACTTAGCAATCAGCCCCAGCATTTT	CASSLDGPLSNQPQHF
.	TRBV7-2	TRBJ2-7	.	TGTGCCAGCAGCTTAGCGGGCGTCTACGAGCAGTACTTC	CASSLAGVYEQYF
.	TRBV5-1	TRBJ2-7	.	TGCGCCAGCAGCAATCCGGGGCTCTACGAGCAGTACTTC	CASSNPGLYEQYF
TRBD2	TRBV7-2	TRBJ2-7	.	TGTGCCAGCAGCGTCAGGACTAGCGGTCGGTTCTACGAGCAGTACTTC	CASSVRTSGRFYEQYF
TRBD1	TRBV2	TRBJ1-2	few	TGTGCCAGCAGGACCGACAGGGGCTATGTCTACACCTTC	CASRTDRGYVYTF
TRBD2	TRBV2	TRBJ2-1	.	TGTGCCAGTGGTGGACTAGCGGGAGGCGATGAGCAGTTCTTC	CASGGLAGGDEQFF
TRBD2	TRBV19	TRBJ2-2	.	TGTGCCAGTAGTATGGGAGGGGTTAACACCGGGGAGCTGTTTTTT	CASSMGGVNTGELFF
.	TRBV29-1	TRBJ2-2	.	TGCAGCGTTACGCCTGACGTGAACACCGGGGAGCTGTTTTTT	CSVTPDVNTGELFF
.	TRBV25-1	TRBJ2-3	.	TGTGCCAGCAGGCGCACTAGCACAGATACGCAGTATTTT	CASRRTSTDTQYF
TRBD1	TRBV19	TRBJ1-5	.	TGTGCCAGTAGCAACCCTGAGGGACAGGGGGTTTTTCAGCCCCAGCATTTT	CASSNPEGQGVFQPQHF
.	TRBV2	TRBJ2-2	.	TGTGCCAGCAGTGAAGCGGCACTCAACACCGGGGAGCTGTTTTTT	CASSEAALNTGELFF